This T cell receptor beta chain was captured by sequencing in a study of metastatic and nonmetastatic thyroid tumors. Whole-study context: Malignant thyroid and benign thyroid patients provided blood and tumor or nodule tissue whose repertoires were compared. Study results and caveats: Reportedly, malignant thyroid tumors had significantly higher TCR beta diversity than benign nodules, in blood and tumor.

As handled by the study authors: Clinicopathological groups supplied CDR3 differences that were used to build a distant-metastasis classifier for papillary thyroid cancer. TCRdb redid the clone calls on the PCR reads using MiXCR. The V and J calls were not made by the authors but by TCRdb's processing. The sample shows under 95,000 clones, roughly 13% of them seen only once. Germline V gene data show CDR1 as LGHDT and CDR2 as YNNKEL (reference sequence). The CDR3 has 14 residues. Trimming removed 2 bases from V and 5 bases from J, with 12 bases in between. The entire patient cohort was treatment-naive prior to thyroid surgery. This clone was found many times. No antigen is known for it.

Sequences were obtained from blood. The TCR sequence derives from a female donor with papillary thyroid cancer or a benign thyroid nodule (not recorded which). Some clones in this sample may be carry-over from other donors' samples. The chain employs TRBV3-1 and TRBJ1-1; weak D call: TRBD1 (6 bases). CDR3 sequence: CASSQRGAQTEAFF. The CDR3 region has the DNA TGTGCCAGCAGCCAAAGGGGGGCGCAGACTGAAGCTTTCTTT.